A selection of T cell receptor beta chains follows, all from one sample in a study of OX40 agonist ivuxolimab in advanced cancers. Assay used: immunoSEQ multiplex PCR; TCRdb lists only in-frame clones, some missing. The sample contains approximately 90,000 clones, less than 95% of which appear only once. The source material was CD4+ or CD8+ T cells sorted from blood, sampled in a trial of the OX40 agonist ivuxolimab. The source is an adult with an advanced solid tumor such as melanoma, head and neck, liver or kidney cancer. The CDR3 runs from the conserved cysteine through the conserved F or W. D genes are given only for firm matches. The size of a clone is reported for some rows only, either as once, few or many, or as a class for expanded clones.

d_gene | abundance | j_gene | v_gene | CDR3aa | CDR3nt
- | - | TRBJ2-7 | TRBV19 | CASSIDRLGARHEQYF | TGTGCCAGTAGTATAGATCGGTTGGGAGCTCGCCACGAGCAGTACTTC
TRBD1 | once | TRBJ2-7 | TRBV4-2 | CASSRDRVGTYEQYF | TGTGCCAGCAGCCGAGACAGGGTGGGGACCTACGAGCAGTACTTC
TRBD1 | - | TRBJ2-5 | TRBV28 | CASSPGTGEGVKTQYF | TGTGCCAGCAGTCCCGGGACAGGGGAGGGGGTAAAGACCCAGTACTTC
- | - | TRBJ2-7 | TRBV16 | CASSQSGGRRTYEQYF | TGTGCCAGCAGCCAATCTGGGGGACGAAGAACCTACGAGCAGTACTTC
- | - | TRBJ2-5 | TRBV5-4 | CASSFGGKETQYF | TGTGCCAGCAGCTTTGGGGGGAAAGAGACCCAGTACTTC
- | once | TRBJ2-2 | TRBV11-2 | CASSPGGNTGELFF | TGTGCCAGCAGCCCCGGAGGGAACACCGGGGAGCTGTTTTTT
TRBD2 | - | TRBJ2-3 | TRBV7-9 | CASSFGSGGADTQYF | TGTGCCAGCAGCTTCGGCAGCGGGGGCGCAGATACGCAGTATTTT
- | few | TRBJ2-4 | TRBV6-1 | CASRAQNSDIQYF | TGTGCCAGCAGAGCTCAAAATTCGGACATTCAGTACTTC
- | - | TRBJ2-7 | TRBV11-3 | CASSARRWAGQMEQYF | TGTGCCAGCAGCGCGAGGAGGTGGGCAGGGCAAATGGAGCAGTACTTC
TRBD2 | - | TRBJ2-1 | TRBV18 | CASSPELAGGGDNEQFF | TGTGCCAGCTCACCTGAACTAGCGGGGGGCGGGGACAATGAGCAGTTCTTC
- | - | TRBJ2-3 | TRBV10-3 | CAISPGLPSTDTQYF | TGTGCCATCAGCCCGGGACTCCCAAGCACAGATACGCAGTATTTT
- | - | TRBJ2-5 | TRBV11-1 | CASSLGSGAVETQYF | TGTGCCAGCAGCTTAGGGTCCGGGGCGGTGGAGACCCAGTACTTC
- | - | TRBJ1-4 | TRBV5-4 | CASSNGQNEKLFF | TGTGCCAGCAGCAACGGACAGAATGAAAAACTGTTTTTT